These T cell receptor beta chains were read from a single sample in a study of T cells after yellow fever vaccination. TCRdb redid the calling of the 5' RACE reads with MiXCR, one entry per CDR3 protein. The repertoire includes fewer than 450,000 distinct CDR3 sequences, 11% of them detected once, and around 20% sits in the top ten. The sequencing here drew on PBMCs, taken on the day of the first yellow fever vaccination. Source of these receptors: a man aged 18 to 29 who received the YFV17D yellow fever vaccine. CDR3s include the opening cysteine and the closing phenylalanine or tryptophan. A D gene is named only where the DNA matches it firmly. Some rows have no size entry. The others give once, few or many, or a class for an expanded clone.

CDR3 protein: CSARVWGQETQYF
CDR3 DNA: TGCAGTGCTAGAGTTTGGGGACAAGAGACCCAGTACTTC
CDR3 length: 13
clone size: few
J gene: TRBJ2-5
V gene: TRBV20-1
D gene: -

CDR3 protein: CASSQAFSLAKNIQYF
CDR3 DNA: TGCGCCAGCAGCCAAGCCTTTAGTCTAGCCAAAAACATTCAGTACTTC
CDR3 length: 16
clone size: few
J gene: TRBJ2-4
V gene: TRBV4-3
D gene: -

CDR3 protein: CAISSAPGGTGNTIYF
CDR3 DNA: TGTGCCATCAGTTCGGCTCCGGGGGGTACTGGAAACACCATATATTTT
CDR3 length: 16
clone size: -
J gene: TRBJ1-3
V gene: TRBV10-3
D gene: -

CDR3 protein: CASSLGINSEQYF
CDR3 DNA: TGTGCCAGCAGCTTGGGGATAAATTCCGAGCAGTACTTC
CDR3 length: 13
clone size: -
J gene: TRBJ2-7
V gene: TRBV7-2
D gene: -

CDR3 protein: CASSFKFTDTQYF
CDR3 DNA: TGTGCCAGCAGTTTTAAGTTCACAGATACGCAGTATTTT
CDR3 length: 13
clone size: -
J gene: TRBJ2-3
V gene: TRBV12-3/TRBV12-4
D gene: -

CDR3 protein: CASSGLAGGLGEQFF
CDR3 DNA: TGTGCCAGCAGTGGCCTAGCGGGGGGCTTGGGGGAGCAGTTCTTC
CDR3 length: 15
clone size: few
J gene: TRBJ2-1
V gene: TRBV2
D gene: TRBD2

CDR3 protein: CSASGLQEVTEAFF
CDR3 DNA: TGCAGTGCTAGTGGTCTTCAGGAGGTGACTGAAGCTTTCTTT
CDR3 length: 14
clone size: few
J gene: TRBJ1-1
V gene: TRBV20-1
D gene: -

CDR3 protein: CASRTNPQETQYF
CDR3 DNA: TGCGCCAGCAGAACCAACCCTCAAGAGACCCAGTACTTC
CDR3 length: 13
clone size: many
J gene: TRBJ2-5
V gene: TRBV5-1
D gene: -

CDR3 protein: CASKYGLNTEAFF
CDR3 DNA: TGTGCCAGCAAGTATGGATTGAACACTGAAGCTTTCTTT
CDR3 length: 13
clone size: few
J gene: TRBJ1-1
V gene: TRBV12-3/TRBV12-4
D gene: -

CDR3 protein: CASSSRTGGNEKLFF
CDR3 DNA: TGTGCCAGCAGCTCCCGGACAGGGGGCAATGAAAAACTGTTTTTT
CDR3 length: 15
clone size: -
J gene: TRBJ1-4
V gene: TRBV7-2
D gene: TRBD1

CDR3 protein: CASSPGGGETDTQYF
CDR3 DNA: TGCGCCAGCAGCCCAGGGGGCGGGGAGACGGATACGCAGTATTTT
CDR3 length: 15
clone size: once
J gene: TRBJ2-3
V gene: TRBV4-3
D gene: TRBD1

CDR3 protein: CSARDPRENQPQHF
CDR3 DNA: TGCAGTGCTAGAGATCCTCGGGAGAATCAGCCCCAGCATTTT
CDR3 length: 14
clone size: -
J gene: TRBJ1-5
V gene: TRBV20-1
D gene: -

CDR3 protein: CSALPGEGWYNEQFF
CDR3 DNA: TGCAGTGCCCTACCCGGAGAGGGTTGGTACAATGAGCAGTTCTTC
CDR3 length: 15
clone size: few
J gene: TRBJ2-1
V gene: TRBV20-1
D gene: -

CDR3 protein: CASSLNRLYGYTF
CDR3 DNA: TGTGCCAGCAGCTTAAACAGATTATATGGCTACACCTTC
CDR3 length: 13
clone size: -
J gene: TRBJ1-2
V gene: TRBV7-9
D gene: -

CDR3 protein: CASSTSGGYNEQFF
CDR3 DNA: TGTGCCAGCTCAACTAGCGGGGGATACAATGAGCAGTTCTTC
CDR3 length: 14
clone size: many
J gene: TRBJ2-1
V gene: TRBV18
D gene: TRBD2

CDR3 protein: CASSLALGTTEAFF
CDR3 DNA: TGCGCCAGCAGCTTGGCCTTAGGCACGACTGAAGCTTTCTTT
CDR3 length: 14
clone size: -
J gene: TRBJ1-1
V gene: TRBV5-1
D gene: -

CDR3 protein: CSATMTGAYGYTF
CDR3 DNA: TGCAGTGCTACCATGACAGGGGCCTATGGCTACACCTTC
CDR3 length: 13
clone size: -
J gene: TRBJ1-2
V gene: TRBV20-1
D gene: TRBD1

CDR3 protein: CSASDPIRDTGELFF
CDR3 DNA: TGCAGCGCCTCGGACCCCATACGGGACACCGGGGAGCTGTTTTTT
CDR3 length: 15
clone size: few
J gene: TRBJ2-2
V gene: TRBV29-1
D gene: -

CDR3 protein: CASSSNPGLAVFGTQYF
CDR3 DNA: TGTGCCAGCAGCTCAAACCCCGGACTAGCGGTGTTTGGGACCCAGTACTTC
CDR3 length: 17
clone size: -
J gene: TRBJ2-5
V gene: TRBV7-9
D gene: TRBD2

CDR3 protein: CASSTQGRQNSPLHF
CDR3 DNA: TGTGCCAGCAGCACCCAGGGGAGGCAAAATTCACCCCTCCACTTT
CDR3 length: 15
clone size: -
J gene: TRBJ1-6
V gene: TRBV7-2
D gene: -

CDR3 protein: CASSLDRPGRVGGNTIYF
CDR3 DNA: TGTGCCAGCAGCTTAGACCGCCCCGGGAGGGTGGGAGGAAACACCATATATTTT
CDR3 length: 18
clone size: few
J gene: TRBJ1-3
V gene: TRBV11-2
D gene: -

CDR3 protein: CASSSYAVTTDTQYF
CDR3 DNA: TGTGCCAGCAGCTCCTATGCGGTTACGACAGATACGCAGTATTTT
CDR3 length: 15
clone size: few
J gene: TRBJ2-3
V gene: TRBV11-2
D gene: -

CDR3 protein: CSVRGGSTDTQYF
CDR3 DNA: TGCAGTGTCCGGGGGGGGAGCACAGATACGCAGTATTTT
CDR3 length: 13
clone size: -
J gene: TRBJ2-3
V gene: TRBV20-1
D gene: TRBD2

CDR3 protein: CASSLSAQETQYF
CDR3 DNA: TGCGCCAGCAGCTTGTCGGCACAAGAGACCCAGTACTTC
CDR3 length: 13
clone size: many
J gene: TRBJ2-5
V gene: TRBV5-1
D gene: -

CDR3 protein: CASSYNRGQPQHF
CDR3 DNA: TGTGCCAGCAGTTATAACAGGGGTCAGCCCCAGCATTTT
CDR3 length: 13
clone size: many
J gene: TRBJ1-5
V gene: TRBV6-5
D gene: TRBD1

CDR3 protein: CASYERTGGNEKLFF
CDR3 DNA: TGTGCCAGTTATGAACGGACAGGGGGGAATGAAAAACTGTTTTTT
CDR3 length: 15
clone size: -
J gene: TRBJ1-4
V gene: TRBV19
D gene: TRBD1

CDR3 protein: CASSAGPITDTQYF
CDR3 DNA: TGTGCCAGCAGCGCGGGACCGATCACAGATACGCAGTATTTT
CDR3 length: 14
clone size: once
J gene: TRBJ2-3
V gene: TRBV5-4
D gene: -

CDR3 protein: CASSQGISANTGELFF
CDR3 DNA: TGTGCCAGCAGCCAGGGTATTTCCGCGAACACCGGGGAGCTGTTTTTT
CDR3 length: 16
clone size: -
J gene: TRBJ2-2
V gene: TRBV7-9
D gene: -

CDR3 protein: CASSPTGWQDTQYF
CDR3 DNA: TGTGCCAGCTCACCGACAGGGTGGCAAGATACGCAGTATTTT
CDR3 length: 14
clone size: once
J gene: TRBJ2-3
V gene: TRBV18
D gene: TRBD1

CDR3 protein: CATNPKAVDTGELFF
CDR3 DNA: TGTGCCACCAATCCAAAGGCAGTCGACACCGGGGAGCTGTTTTTT
CDR3 length: 15
clone size: few
J gene: TRBJ2-2
V gene: TRBV24-1
D gene: -

CDR3 protein: CASSPLCPNSSYNSPLHF
CDR3 DNA: TGTGCCAGCAGTCCCCTTTGCCCCAATAGCTCCTATAATTCACCCCTCCACTTT
CDR3 length: 18
clone size: -
J gene: TRBJ1-6
V gene: TRBV6-1
D gene: -

CDR3 protein: CASRAGTGIFGPQHF
CDR3 DNA: TGTGCCAGCAGAGCCGGGACAGGGATTTTTGGGCCCCAGCATTTT
CDR3 length: 15
clone size: many
J gene: TRBJ1-5
V gene: TRBV12-3/TRBV12-4
D gene: TRBD1

CDR3 protein: CSARSHSGAYGELFF
CDR3 DNA: TGCAGTGCTAGAAGTCATAGCGGGGCCTACGGGGAGCTGTTTTTT
CDR3 length: 15
clone size: -
J gene: TRBJ2-2
V gene: TRBV20-1
D gene: TRBD2

CDR3 protein: CASSLVASQNTGELFF
CDR3 DNA: TGTGCCAGCAGCTTAGTGGCTAGCCAGAACACCGGGGAGCTGTTTTTT
CDR3 length: 16
clone size: -
J gene: TRBJ2-2
V gene: TRBV7-2
D gene: -

CDR3 protein: CASSLDGEYNEQFF
CDR3 DNA: TGCGCCAGCAGCTTGGATGGGGAATACAATGAGCAGTTCTTC
CDR3 length: 14
clone size: few
J gene: TRBJ2-1
V gene: TRBV5-1
D gene: -

CDR3 protein: CASSFGTAQGGYTF
CDR3 DNA: TGTGCCAGCAGCTTCGGGACCGCCCAAGGGGGCTACACCTTC
CDR3 length: 14
clone size: -
J gene: TRBJ1-2
V gene: TRBV12-3/TRBV12-4
D gene: -

CDR3 protein: CSARDPRGGRETQYF
CDR3 DNA: TGCAGTGCTAGAGATCCCCGGGGGGGGCGGGAGACCCAGTACTTC
CDR3 length: 15
clone size: -
J gene: TRBJ2-5
V gene: TRBV20-1
D gene: TRBD2

CDR3 protein: CASSPGQGWNEQFF
CDR3 DNA: TGCGCCAGCAGCCCAGGACAGGGGTGGAATGAGCAGTTCTTC
CDR3 length: 14
clone size: few
J gene: TRBJ2-1
V gene: TRBV5-1
D gene: TRBD1

CDR3 protein: CASGPQGLGLLEQFF
CDR3 DNA: TGTGCCAGCGGACCGCAGGGACTAGGGCTTCTTGAGCAGTTCTTC
CDR3 length: 15
clone size: many
J gene: TRBJ2-1
V gene: TRBV18
D gene: TRBD2

CDR3 protein: CSASGDTMNEQFF
CDR3 DNA: TGCAGTGCTAGTGGAGACACCATGAATGAGCAGTTCTTC
CDR3 length: 13
clone size: -
J gene: TRBJ2-1
V gene: TRBV20-1
D gene: -

CDR3 protein: CASSPSVGLPYEQYF
CDR3 DNA: TGTGCCAGCTCCCCAAGCGTCGGACTACCCTACGAGCAGTACTTC
CDR3 length: 15
clone size: few
J gene: TRBJ2-7
V gene: TRBV18
D gene: -

CDR3 protein: CASSSGFYSNQPQHF
CDR3 DNA: TGTGCCAGCAGTTCGGGATTTTATAGCAATCAGCCCCAGCATTTT
CDR3 length: 15
clone size: -
J gene: TRBJ1-5
V gene: TRBV6-2/TRBV6-3
D gene: -

CDR3 protein: CATRGPGSGNTIYF
CDR3 DNA: TGTGCCACTCGGGGCCCCGGCTCTGGAAACACCATATATTTT
CDR3 length: 14
clone size: -
J gene: TRBJ1-3
V gene: TRBV15
D gene: -

CDR3 protein: CSASTGSTYEQYF
CDR3 DNA: TGCAGTGCTAGTACCGGGTCCACCTACGAGCAGTACTTC
CDR3 length: 13
clone size: few
J gene: TRBJ2-7
V gene: TRBV20-1
D gene: -

CDR3 protein: CASSLGRLAGGDTQYF
CDR3 DNA: TGCGCCAGCAGCCTGGGGAGGCTAGCGGGGGGGGATACGCAGTATTTT
CDR3 length: 16
clone size: -
J gene: TRBJ2-3
V gene: TRBV4-3
D gene: TRBD2

CDR3 protein: CASSFSGATGELFF
CDR3 DNA: TGTGCCAGCAGCTTTAGCGGGGCGACCGGGGAGCTGTTTTTT
CDR3 length: 14
clone size: many
J gene: TRBJ2-2
V gene: TRBV7-2
D gene: TRBD2

CDR3 protein: CASRNQAFGDEQYF
CDR3 DNA: TGCGCCAGCAGGAATCAGGCGTTCGGGGACGAGCAGTACTTC
CDR3 length: 14
clone size: few
J gene: TRBJ2-7
V gene: TRBV4-1
D gene: -

CDR3 protein: CASSLKSSNQPQHF
CDR3 DNA: TGTGCCAGCAGTTTGAAGAGTAGCAATCAGCCCCAGCATTTT
CDR3 length: 14
clone size: many
J gene: TRBJ1-5
V gene: TRBV27
D gene: -

CDR3 protein: CASSQDLGLAGSWGTQYF
CDR3 DNA: TGCGCCAGCAGCCAAGATTTGGGACTAGCGGGGTCTTGGGGTACGCAGTATTTT
CDR3 length: 18
clone size: few
J gene: TRBJ2-3
V gene: TRBV4-3
D gene: TRBD2

CDR3 protein: CASQPGAGNTEAFF
CDR3 DNA: TGTGCCAGCCAGCCAGGGGCTGGGAACACTGAAGCTTTCTTT
CDR3 length: 14
clone size: many
J gene: TRBJ1-1
V gene: TRBV7-2
D gene: -

CDR3 protein: CASRLHSDANTGELFF
CDR3 DNA: TGTGCCAGTAGATTACACAGCGACGCGAACACCGGGGAGCTGTTTTTT
CDR3 length: 16
clone size: -
J gene: TRBJ2-2
V gene: TRBV19
D gene: -

CDR3 protein: CSGQPGGNWADTQYF
CDR3 DNA: TGCAGTGGTCAGCCAGGGGGCAACTGGGCAGATACGCAGTATTTT
CDR3 length: 15
clone size: -
J gene: TRBJ2-3
V gene: TRBV20-1
D gene: TRBD1

CDR3 protein: CASSFPSSSGANVLTF
CDR3 DNA: TGTGCCAGCAGCTTCCCGTCCTCCTCTGGGGCCAACGTCCTGACTTTC
CDR3 length: 16
clone size: -
J gene: TRBJ2-6
V gene: TRBV7-9
D gene: -

CDR3 protein: CASSYSTPGRVTQYF
CDR3 DNA: TGTGCCAGCAGTTACTCGACCCCGGGCAGGGTGACGCAGTATTTT
CDR3 length: 15
clone size: -
J gene: TRBJ2-3
V gene: TRBV6-2/TRBV6-3
D gene: -